The present T cell receptor (beta chain) was sequenced within a study of T cell changes during pregnancy in multiple sclerosis. Germline CDR1 SGHRS, CDR2 YFSETQ. The CDR3 sequence is 15 residues long. The V and J ends lost 7 bases and 5 bases, in that order; junction bases with no gene match: 11. Using immunoSEQ multiplex PCR, the repertoire was profiled, and TCRdb retains in-frame clones only, with some absent. The sample holds about 33,000 clones, around 90% seen once. This clonotype was sampled from a female donor in good health, enrolled as a control in a pregnancy study. Sequenced material: CD4+ T cells from peripheral blood mononuclear cells, taken in the third trimester of pregnancy. V and J are TRBV5-1 and TRBJ2-3; 9 nucleotides agree with TRBD2. The CDR3 here is CASRTAGGPIDTQYF. CDR3 nucleotide sequence: TGCGCCAGCCGCACGGCGGGGGGGCCGATAGATACGCAGTATTTT.